Presented here are 9 T cell receptor beta chains from one specimen sequenced in a study of Ad26.COV2.S vaccination and SARS-CoV-2 variants. Sample treatment: some 19 received Ad26.COV2.S at low or high dose, single or two shots; several received placebo; per-sample allocation not given. All samples were drawn on day 63, counting from the first vaccine or placebo injection. Assay used: immunoSEQ multiplex PCR; TCRdb lists only in-frame clones, some missing. The repertoire holds approximately 360,000 clones, with about 80% as singletons. Material: peripheral blood, obtained in a trial of Ad26.COV2.S vaccine versus placebo. These receptors originate from a person between 18 and 60 years old who received the Ad26.COV2.S COVID-19 vaccine or a placebo.

The V call is TRBV4-1, the J call TRBJ1-1, with a tentative D call TRBD1 (5 bases). This CDR3 is built from 15 residues. V dropped 4 bases and J dropped 11 bases, with 23 bases sitting between them. The germline CDR1 and CDR2 sequences are MGHRA and YSYEKL. CDR3 coding DNA: TGCGCCAGCAGCCGCCCACCCCGGGGCCCGAGGCAGGCTTTCTTT. As protein: CASSRPPRGPRQAFF.

The chain joins TRBV5-6 to TRBJ2-5, with a tentative D call TRBD2 (6 bases). The V gene's germline CDR1 is SGHDT and CDR2 YYEEEE. This CDR3 spans 14 amino acids. V was trimmed by 6 bases and J by 5 bases, leaving 17 bases between them. CDR3 in amino acids: CASTRTGRQETQYF. Here the CDR3 DNA reads TGTGCCAGCACCAGAACGGGGAGGCAGGAGACCCAGTACTTC. The full variable domain, with the rest looked up from reference TRBV5-6 and TRBJ2-5, is DAGVTQSPTHLIKTRGQQVTLRCSPKSGHDTVSWYQQALGQGPQFIFQYYEEEERQRGNFPDRFSGHQFPNYSSELNVNALLLGDSALYLCASTRTGRQETQYFGPGTRLLVL.

The J gene is TRBJ1-2, the V gene TRBV29-1, with TRBD1 matching 8 bases. Germline V gene data show CDR1 as SQVTM and CDR2 as ANQGSEA. The CDR3 sequence is 13 residues long. V lost 2 bases, J lost 8 bases, and 7 bases stayed unmatched. The CDR3 here is CSVELGRGQGYTF. The CDR3 nucleotides read TGCAGCGTTGAATTGGGCAGGGGGCAAGGCTACACCTTC.

The V call is TRBV5-1, the J call TRBJ2-7; D is unresolved. CDR3 length: 14 amino acids. V was clipped by 4 bases and J by 1 base, with 12 bases between them. Germline CDR1 is SGHRS and CDR2 is YFSETQ. This CDR3 is CASSHNPTSYEQYF. DNA of the CDR3: TGCGCCAGCAGCCACAACCCGACTTCCTACGAGCAGTACTTC.

This chain uses TRBV24-1 with TRBJ1-5; TRBD1 is a possible D gene (5 bases). The CDR3 extends over 16 amino acids. The germline gives CDR1 KGHDR, CDR2 SFDVKD. V lost 3 bases, J lost 6 bases, and 17 bases lay in between. The CDR3 nucleotides are TGTGCCACCAGTGATCCCGGGAGAGGGGAGGGTCAGCCCCAGCATTTT. Its translation: CATSDPGRGEGQPQHF.

A single count supports this clone. The rearrangement uses TRBV27 and TRBJ2-2; perhaps TRBD2 as D (5 bases). Per germline, CDR1 MNHEY and CDR2 SMNVEV (reference sequence). This CDR3 spans 15 amino acids. The ends were cut back, 3 bases at V and 5 bases at J, with 13 bases in the middle. This chain's CDR3 is CASSFHGLTTGELFF. CDR3 nucleotide sequence: TGTGCCAGCAGTTTCCATGGACTCACAACCGGGGAGCTGTTTTTT.

The V gene is TRBV2, the J gene TRBJ1-1; TRBD1 might be the D (5 bases). Per the germline V gene, CDR1 is SNHLY and CDR2 is FYNNEI. Trimming pared 6 bases from V and 5 bases from J, leaving 7 bases between. The CDR3 has 11 residues. CDR3 region: CASRGGTEAFF. CDR3 nucleotides: TGTGCCAGCAGGGGGGGAACTGAAGCTTTCTTT.

V and J are TRBV11-2 and TRBJ1-2, with 8 bases that match TRBD1. V trimming: 5 bases; J trimming: 7 bases; junction bases outside the gene matches: 21. The germline gives CDR1 SGHAT, CDR2 FQNNGV. There are 18 residues in the CDR3. Here the CDR3 DNA reads TGTGCCAGCAGCCGTACCTTTCCTCAGGGGGCGGGAAGGCCTGGCTACACCTTC. It codes for CASSRTFPQGAGRPGYTF.

The chain employs TRBV9 and TRBJ1-2, with a tentative D call TRBD1 (5 bases). The CDR3 is 16 residues long. Germline V gives CDR1 SGDLS, CDR2 YYNGEE. V lost 4 bases and J lost 4, with 20 bases in between. CDR3 DNA: TGTGCCAGCAGCCAGCTGTGGGACGGGAGGGGCTATGGCTACACCTTC. This encodes CASSQLWDGRGYGYTF.